The 14 T cell receptor beta chains below come from one sample, sequenced in a study of cytomegalovirus exposure and HLA in healthy donors. Some clones are missing from TCRdb's copy, which holds only in-frame ones; the method was immunoSEQ multiplex PCR. The sample records about 240,000 clones, approximately 83% being singletons. Sequencing used PBMCs. The receptor set was obtained from a woman aged 25 to 45 in good health and CMV-seropositive.

The V call is TRBV18, the J call TRBJ2-7; a weak D match, TRBD1 (5 bases). The CDR3 has 15 residues. Trimming pared 2 bases from V and 3 bases from J, leaving 14 bases between. Germline V lookup: CDR1 KGHSH, CDR2 LQKENI. CDR3 sequence: CASSPMGREHYEQYF. The CDR3 DNA sequence: TGTGCCAGCTCACCAATGGGCAGGGAACACTACGAGCAGTACTTC. Full variable domain (missing parts from reference TRBV18 and TRBJ2-7): NAGVMQNPRHLVRRRGQEARLRCSPMKGHSHVYWYRQLPEEGLKFMVYLQKENIIDESGMPKERFSAEFPKEGPSILRIQQVVRGDSAAYFCASSPMGREHYEQYFGPGTRLTVT.

V is TRBV10-3 and J is TRBJ1-1, with TRBD1 matching 10 bases. The germline V gene encodes CDR1 ENHRY and CDR2 SYGVKD. The CDR3 loop spans 14 amino acids. With 7 bases clipped from V and 6 bases from J, the junction kept 8 bases outside the gene matches. The CDR3 loop is CAIKSRDRGPEAFF. In DNA form, the CDR3 reads TGTGCCATCAAGTCGCGGGACAGGGGTCCTGAAGCTTTCTTT.

In this sample, this clone turned up a few times. The rearrangement links TRBV4-1 to TRBJ2-5; no clear D. The CDR3 totals 13 residues. The V end lost 2 bases, the J end lost 1 base, and 5 bases lay between the germline ends. Germline CDR1 MGHRA, CDR2 YSYEKL. CDR3 coding DNA: TGCGCCAGCAGCCAACGTCTCCAAGAGACCCAGTACTTC. This gives the protein CASSQRLQETQYF.

This sequence joins TRBV7-9 and TRBJ2-2; 11 bases align to TRBD2. The germline CDR1 and CDR2 sequences are SEHNR and FQNEAQ (reference sequence). The CDR3 length is 14 residues. Germline trimming cut 5 bases from V and 5 bases from J; bases unmatched to any gene: 1. CDR3 in amino acids: CASSPSGRTGELFF. In DNA, the CDR3 is TGTGCCAGCAGCCCTAGCGGGAGGACCGGGGAGCTGTTTTTT.

The CDR3 spells CASSIRSSGEETQYF. The CDR3 nucleotides are TGTGCCAGTAGTATTCGGAGTTCGGGGGAAGAGACCCAGTACTTC. The chain recombines TRBV19 with TRBJ2-5; TRBD2 is a possible D gene (6 bases). This CDR3 is built from 15 residues. V lost 3 bases and J 3 bases, leaving 14 bases between the germline ends. Germline lookup yields CDR1 LNHDA and CDR2 SQIVND (reference sequence). The complete variable domain, with remaining parts taken from reference TRBV19 and TRBJ2-5, reads DGGITQSPKYLFRKEGQNVTLSCEQNLNHDAMYWYRQDPGQGLRLIYYSQIVNDFQKGDIAEGYSVSREKKESFPLTVTSAQKNPTAFYLCASSIRSSGEETQYFGPGTRLLVL.

The rearrangement uses TRBV28 and TRBJ1-1; D might be TRBD1 (5 bases). V lost 6 bases, J lost 7 bases, and 21 bases lay in between. CDR3 length equals 15 residues. Germline CDR1 reads MDHEN; CDR2 reads SYDVKM. The CDR3 DNA follows: TGTGCCAGCAGCCCTCTCTTGAAGTGGACATTTGAAGCTTTCTTT. Translating it yields CASSPLLKWTFEAFF.

V and J are TRBV2 and TRBJ2-2; a weak D match, TRBD2 (5 bases). V was shortened by 4 bases and J by 6 bases, with 21 bases between the two germline ends. CDR1 is SNHLY, CDR2 FYNNEI, per germline. The CDR3 sequence is 17 residues long. The CDR3 protein is CASSGISGKKLAGELFF. The CDR3 DNA reads as TGTGCCAGCAGTGGAATCTCGGGGAAGAAACTAGCCGGGGAGCTGTTTTTT.

This chain connects TRBV11-2 to TRBJ2-2, with 10 nucleotides matching TRBD1. CDR3 size: 16 residues. Germline V gene data show CDR1 as SGHAT and CDR2 as FQNNGV. After removal of 3 bases from V and 5 bases from J, the junction contained 6 bases not matched to a gene. This chain's CDR3 is CASSFDRGRWTGELFF. The CDR3 coding sequence is TGTGCCAGCAGCTTCGACAGGGGGCGTTGGACCGGGGAGCTGTTTTTT.

Written as DNA, the CDR3 is TGTGCCAGCAGCTTAGGGGGCCAGAGGAGCTCCTACGAGCAGTACTTC. Residues: CASSLGGQRSSYEQYF. The V call is TRBV11-3, the J call TRBJ2-7, with D possibly being TRBD1 (5 bases). V lost 1 base and J 0 bases, leaving 13 bases between the germline ends. This CDR3 is built from 16 residues. Germline V gives CDR1 SGHNT, CDR2 YENEEA.

This clone was observed once. One junction end does not reproduce the germline sequence, and a read error may be involved. The CDR3 DNA follows: TGTGCCAGCAGCGTAGTTGGGGATCTGCCGGGAATGGTCTTC. It specifies CASSVVGDLPGMVF. The chain is built from TRBV9 and TRBJ2-1; possibly TRBD2 for D (5 bases). Germline V gene lookup returns CDR1 SGDLS and CDR2 YYNGEE. The CDR3 runs 14 residues.

V usage is TRBV4-1 and J usage is TRBJ1-1; D may be TRBD1 (5 bases). This CDR3 comprises 14 residues. V dropped 4 bases and J dropped 1 base, with 10 bases sitting between them. Germline CDR1 is MGHRA and CDR2 is YSYEKL. CDR3 in amino acids: CASSRAQANTEAFF. DNA of the CDR3: TGCGCCAGCAGCCGGGCACAGGCGAACACTGAAGCTTTCTTT.

The gene calls are TRBV5-1 and TRBJ2-1, with D perhaps TRBD2 (5 bases). Trimming left V 4 bases short and J 6 bases short, with 11 bases between. The CDR3 extends over 13 amino acids. Germline V gene lookup returns CDR1 SGHRS and CDR2 YFSETQ. CDR3 in DNA: TGCGCCAGCAGCCCGGACTCCCGCAATGAGCAGTTCTTC. Encoded protein: CASSPDSRNEQFF.

The rearrangement links TRBV5-1 to TRBJ2-7, with 7 bases lining up with TRBD1. The germline gives CDR1 SGHRS, CDR2 YFSETQ. Germline trimming cut 5 bases from V and 3 bases from J; bases unmatched to any gene: 5. The CDR3 has 13 residues. DNA for the CDR3: TGCGCCAGCAGTTTCGGGACAGACTACGAGCAGTACTTC. This sequence encodes CASSFGTDYEQYF.

This clone appeared a few times. V is TRBV4-1 and J is TRBJ2-1; D perhaps matches TRBD2 (5 bases). This CDR3 comprises 18 residues. Germline assignment: CDR1 MGHRA and CDR2 YSYEKL. V dropped 0 bases and J dropped 1 base, with 16 bases sitting between them. DNA of the CDR3: TGCGCCAGCAGCCAAGATCGAGTGGACTTGGCGTCCTACAATGAGCAGTTCTTC. Translated, it gives CASSQDRVDLASYNEQFF.